Here is one T cell receptor (beta chain) with its context. The record originates from a study of shared clonotypes between healthy human individuals. Germline CDR1 SGHAT, CDR2 FQNNGV. The CDR3 covers 16 residues. V was cut by 3 bases and J by 0 bases, with 12 bases left in between. Assay used: immunoSEQ multiplex PCR; TCRdb lists only in-frame clones, some missing. The repertoire has about 1.5 million clones, 95% to 99% of them found once; the top ten carry 0.4% to 0.45%. Sequenced material: naive CD4+ T cells sorted from blood. Subset in this sample: CD45RA+ positively selected. V gene TRBV11-2 combines with J gene TRBJ2-1; D perhaps matches TRBD1 (5 bases). The sequence was obtained from a man aged 25-45 years in good health. The CDR3 protein is CASSFGRGGSYNEQFF. The CDR3 DNA sequence: TGTGCCAGCAGCTTTGGTAGGGGCGGCTCCTACAATGAGCAGTTCTTC.